The next 24 T cell receptor beta chains were all read from a single sample in a study of shared clonotypes between healthy human individuals. Sequencing was performed with immunoSEQ multiplex PCR; in TCRdb, only in-frame clones are kept and a portion is missing. The table shows fewer than 850,000 clones, with about 96% occurring only once. Naive CD8 cells, CD45RO-negative and positively selected for CCR7, excluded terminally differentiated effector memory CD45RA+ cells. Material for sequencing was naive CD8+ T cells sorted from blood. Every receptor here comes from a man aged 30 to 45 in good health.

The chain is built from TRBV30 and TRBJ2-7, with a tentative D call TRBD1 (6 bases). Germline values: CDR1 GTSNPN, CDR2 SVGIG (reference sequence). The CDR3 sequence is 14 residues long. V was cut by 5 bases and J by 1 base, with 15 bases left in between. CDR3 protein: CAWAIDRLSYEQYF. CDR3 sequence (DNA): TGTGCCTGGGCAATCGACAGGTTATCCTACGAGCAGTACTTC.

The chain couples TRBV5-5 to TRBJ2-1; possible D gene TRBD2, 6 bases. Germline V gene lookup returns CDR1 SGHKS and CDR2 YYEKEE (reference sequence). The CDR3 runs to 15 residues. The V and J ends lost 5 bases and 8 bases respectively, with 20 bases between them. This CDR3 reads CASRLSGRLSDEQFF. As DNA, the CDR3 is TGTGCCAGCAGGCTTAGCGGAAGGCTTTCCGATGAGCAGTTCTTC.

J is TRBJ2-1 and V is TRBV5-1; weak D call: TRBD1 (6 bases). This CDR3 has 16 amino acids. The germline V gene encodes CDR1 SGHRS and CDR2 YFSETQ. Trimming took off 4 bases at V and 7 bases at J, with 21 bases between the two ends. This CDR3 reads CASSRVDGTGPNEQFF. The CDR3 nucleotides are TGCGCCAGCAGCCGGGTGGATGGTACAGGGCCAAATGAGCAGTTCTTC.

The chain recombines TRBV11-3 with TRBJ2-7, with D possibly TRBD1 on 6 matching bases. V was shortened by 5 bases and J by 4 bases, with 27 bases between the two germline ends. Germline V gene lookup returns CDR1 SGHNT and CDR2 YENEEA. CDR3 length: 18 residues. The CDR3 loop is CASSLALYRAPPSYEQYF. In DNA, the CDR3 is TGTGCCAGCAGCCTCGCCCTTTACAGGGCCCCACCCTCTTACGAGCAGTACTTC.

The gene calls are TRBV7-9 and TRBJ2-3, with TRBD1 identical over 10 bases. The germline gives CDR1 SEHNR, CDR2 FQNEAQ (reference sequence). After removal of 6 bases from V and 5 bases from J, the junction contained 5 bases not matched to a gene. CDR3 size: 14 residues. DNA of the CDR3: TGTGCCAGCAGGACCGGACAGGGGGGAGATACGCAGTATTTT. Translated: CASRTGQGGDTQYF. Supplemented by reference TRBV7-9 and TRBJ2-3, the full variable domain reads DTGVSQNPRHKITKRGQNVTFRCDPISEHNRLYWYRQTLGQGPEFLTYFQNEAQLEKSRLLSDRFSAERPKGSFSTLEIQRTEQGDSAMYLCASRTGQGGDTQYFGPGTRLTVL.

Concerning this clone: Other DNA sequences within the sample encode an identical CDR3. The rearrangement joins TRBV5-1 to TRBJ2-7; D is uncertain. Germline V gene sequence: CDR1 SGHRS, CDR2 YFSETQ. The length of the CDR3 is 11 residues. The germline V and J ends were trimmed by 3 bases and 4 bases, with 5 bases remaining between them. This CDR3 reads CASSSSYEQYF. DNA for the CDR3: TGCGCCAGCAGCTCCTCGTACGAGCAGTACTTC.

This clone turned up a few times. This sample also contains other DNA sequences that code for the same CDR3. This chain connects TRBV28 to TRBJ2-7; D is perhaps TRBD2 (6 bases). Between the trimmed V and J ends, which lost 3 bases and 0 bases, there was a span of 6 bases. The CDR3 runs 13 residues. Germline V gene data show CDR1 as MDHEN and CDR2 as SYDVKM. CDR3 nucleotide sequence: TGTGCCAGCAGTTTCGGGGGCTCCTACGAGCAGTACTTC. Translation: CASSFGGSYEQYF.

J is TRBJ2-1 and V is TRBV2; TRBD2 aligns across 10 bases. This CDR3 comprises 14 residues. CDR1 is SNHLY, CDR2 FYNNEI, per germline. Trimming cost V 6 bases and J 7 bases; bases outside gene matches: 6. The CDR3: CASSASGSFNEQFF. The CDR3 DNA is TGTGCCAGCAGCGCTAGCGGGAGCTTTAATGAGCAGTTCTTC.

The chain carries TRBV4-3 and TRBJ2-7, with 11 nucleotides matching TRBD2. Germline values: CDR1 LGHNA, CDR2 YSLEER. V gave up 3 bases and J gave up 3 bases; unmatched junction bases: 4. This CDR3 spans 15 amino acids. CDR3 nucleotides: TGCGCCAGCAGCCACGGACTAGCGGGTGTCTACGAGCAGTACTTC. Its protein is CASSHGLAGVYEQYF.

The rearrangement links TRBV27 to TRBJ1-5, with D possibly TRBD1 on 5 matching bases. V dropped 6 bases and J dropped 7 bases, with 13 bases sitting between them. The CDR3 runs to 13 residues. The germline V gene has CDR1 MNHEY and CDR2 SMNVEV (reference sequence). CDR3 amino acids: CASRWGVDQPQHF. CDR3 nucleotide sequence: TGTGCCAGCAGGTGGGGGGTCGACCAGCCCCAGCATTTT.

V usage is TRBV6-1 and J usage is TRBJ2-7; D is unclear. Trimming shortened V by 6 bases and J by 0 bases, and 9 bases separated the two germline ends. The germline V gene has CDR1 MNHNS and CDR2 SASEGT. The length of the CDR3 is 13 residues. For the CDR3, the DNA is TGTGCCAGCAGGTCGATTGACTCCTACGAGCAGTACTTC. As protein: CASRSIDSYEQYF.

The chain is built from TRBV6-1 and TRBJ2-1; 8 bases match TRBD2. The germline V gene encodes CDR1 MNHNS and CDR2 SASEGT. The junction had 0 bases not matched to a gene; V was cut back by 4 bases and J by 7 bases. This CDR3 has 12 amino acids. The CDR3 loop reads CASSGLANEQFF. In nucleotides, the CDR3 is TGTGCCAGCAGTGGACTAGCGAATGAGCAGTTCTTC.

This chain links TRBV2 with TRBJ1-1, with 9 nucleotides matching TRBD1. This CDR3 region has 13 residues. Germline CDR1 SNHLY, CDR2 FYNNEI. V shed 6 bases, J shed 5 bases, and the junction held 4 bases outside the gene matches. The CDR3 coding sequence is TGTGCCAGCAGGGGACAGGGCGGAACTGAAGCTTTCTTT. This translates into CASRGQGGTEAFF. Together with reference TRBV2 and TRBJ1-1, the CDR3 gives the full variable domain: EPEVTQTPSHQVTQMGQEVILRCVPISNHLYFYWYRQILGQKVEFLVSFYNNEISEKSEIFDDQFSVERPDGSNFTLKIRSTKLEDSAMYFCASRGQGGTEAFFGQGTRLTVV.

CDR3 protein: CASSLVATEQYF. The CDR3 nucleotides read TGTGCCAGCAGCTTAGTGGCCACCGAGCAGTACTTC. The chain is built from TRBV11-2 and TRBJ2-7; D not certain. Germline V lookup: CDR1 SGHAT, CDR2 FQNNGV. The V and J ends lost 1 base and 6 bases respectively, with 7 bases between them. The CDR3 has 12 amino acids.

With respect to this clone: The sample carries other DNA sequences with the same CDR3. The chain joins TRBV27 to TRBJ1-4, with 7 bases lining up with TRBD1. CDR3 length: 14 residues. V was clipped by 2 bases and J by 6 bases; unmatched bases: 3. Germline CDR1 reads MNHEY; CDR2 reads SMNVEV (reference sequence). The CDR3 protein is CASSLIGGDEKLFF. The CDR3 bases are TGTGCCAGCAGTTTAATAGGGGGCGATGAAAAACTGTTTTTT.

In its sample, this clone was seen a few times. This chain connects TRBV20-1 to TRBJ2-5, with D unclear. V lost 7 bases, J lost 4 bases, and 10 bases lay in between. The CDR3 has 11 residues. The germline gives CDR1 DFQATT, CDR2 SNEGSKA (reference sequence). The CDR3 sequence is CSETVIETQYF. In DNA, the CDR3 is TGCAGTGAAACAGTAATAGAGACCCAGTACTTC.

The chain joins TRBV9 to TRBJ2-5, with 7 bases lining up with TRBD2. The CDR3 spans 15 residues. Unmatched junction bases numbered 5, after V lost 2 bases and J lost 1 base. Germline CDR1 SGDLS, CDR2 YYNGEE. As DNA, the CDR3 is TGTGCCAGCAGCGTGACTAGCTGGCCCCAAGAGACCCAGTACTTC. This codes for CASSVTSWPQETQYF.

The rearrangement uses TRBV27 and TRBJ2-7, with 13 bases identical to TRBD2. Germline loops: CDR1 MNHEY, CDR2 SMNVEV (reference sequence). The CDR3 has 19 amino acids. V gave up 2 bases and J gave up 0 bases; unmatched junction bases: 10. CDR3 coding DNA: TGTGCCAGCAGTTTACCCAGGGTACTAGCGGGAGGGCCCTCCTACGAGCAGTACTTC. It yields the protein CASSLPRVLAGGPSYEQYF.

This sequence joins TRBV4-1 and TRBJ2-3; 7 bases map to TRBD2. V gave up 0 bases and J gave up 1 base; unmatched junction bases: 10. Per germline, CDR1 MGHRA and CDR2 YSYEKL. The CDR3 runs 18 residues. The CDR3 loop is CASSQEGLREQGTDTQYF. DNA for the CDR3: TGCGCCAGCAGCCAAGAAGGATTGCGGGAGCAGGGCACAGATACGCAGTATTTT.

The genes are TRBV27 and TRBJ1-3; D not certain. V lost 7 bases and J lost 0, with 7 bases in between. Germline CDR1 and CDR2: MNHEY and SMNVEV (reference sequence). This CDR3 spans 13 amino acids. The CDR3 sequence is CASMSLSGNTIYF. The CDR3 nucleotides read TGTGCCAGCATGAGCCTCTCTGGAAACACCATATATTTT.

The chain couples TRBV15 to TRBJ1-5, with D perhaps matching TRBD1 (6 bases). Germline V CDR1 and CDR2: LNHNV, YYDKDF (reference sequence). This CDR3 has 16 residues. Trimming pared 8 bases from V and 2 bases from J, leaving 19 bases between. CDR3 amino acids: CATQPARGSGNQPQHF. The CDR3 DNA sequence: TGTGCCACCCAACCCGCTAGGGGGTCGGGCAATCAGCCCCAGCATTTT.

In DNA, the CDR3 is TGTGCCAGTAGTATAGGGAGGGGACCTTACAATGAGCAGTTCTTC. Its translation is CASSIGRGPYNEQFF. The chain combines TRBV19 with TRBJ2-1; D possibly corresponds to TRBD2 (6 bases). CDR3 length: 15 amino acids. Germline V gene data show CDR1 as LNHDA and CDR2 as SQIVND (reference sequence). The V gene lost 1 base and the J gene lost 4 bases, with 11 bases spanning the gap.

The genes are TRBV19 and TRBJ2-7; D is unclear. The CDR3 is made up of 12 amino acids. V lost 2 bases, J lost 5 bases, and 7 bases lay in between. Germline loops: CDR1 LNHDA, CDR2 SQIVND (reference sequence). CDR3 sequence reads: CASSISDNEQYF. The CDR3 nucleotides are TGTGCCAGTAGTATATCAGATAACGAGCAGTACTTC.

The V and J genes are TRBV10-1 and TRBJ2-2; D gene uncertain. Germline CDR1 is WNHNN and CDR2 is SYGVQD (reference sequence). This CDR3 contains 15 residues. The ends were cut back, 0 bases at V and 4 bases at J, with 9 bases in the middle. In nucleotides, the CDR3 is TGCGCCAGCAGTGAGTCGGTGGGTGGCACCGGGGAGCTGTTTTTT. The encoded protein is CASSESVGGTGELFF.